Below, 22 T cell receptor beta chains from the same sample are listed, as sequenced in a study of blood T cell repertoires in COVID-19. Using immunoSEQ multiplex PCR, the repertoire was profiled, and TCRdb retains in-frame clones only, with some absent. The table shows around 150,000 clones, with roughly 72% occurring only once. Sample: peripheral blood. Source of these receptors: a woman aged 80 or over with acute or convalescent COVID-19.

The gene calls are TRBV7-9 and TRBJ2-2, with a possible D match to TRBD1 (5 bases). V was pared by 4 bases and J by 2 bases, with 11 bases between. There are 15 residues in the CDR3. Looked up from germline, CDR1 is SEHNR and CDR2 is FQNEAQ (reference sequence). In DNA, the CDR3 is TGTGCCAGCAGCTCCTGGACAAGCAACACCGGGGAGCTGTTTTTT. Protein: CASSSWTSNTGELFF.

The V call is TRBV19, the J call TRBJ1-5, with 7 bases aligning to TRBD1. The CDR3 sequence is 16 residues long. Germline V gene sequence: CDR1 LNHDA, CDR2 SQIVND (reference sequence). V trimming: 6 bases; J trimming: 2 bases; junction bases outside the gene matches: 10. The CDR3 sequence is CASRTDRRTGNQPQHF. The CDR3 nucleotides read TGTGCCAGTAGAACGGACAGGCGGACGGGCAATCAGCCCCAGCATTTT.

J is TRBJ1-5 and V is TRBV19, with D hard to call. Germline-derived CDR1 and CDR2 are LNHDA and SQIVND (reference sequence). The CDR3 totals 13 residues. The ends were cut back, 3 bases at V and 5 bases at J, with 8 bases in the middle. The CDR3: CASSMDRDQPQHF. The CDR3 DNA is TGTGCCAGTAGTATGGATCGGGATCAGCCCCAGCATTTT.

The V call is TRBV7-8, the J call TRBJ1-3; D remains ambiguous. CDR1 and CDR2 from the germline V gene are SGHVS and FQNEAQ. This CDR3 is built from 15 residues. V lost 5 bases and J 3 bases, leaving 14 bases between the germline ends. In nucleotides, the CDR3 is TGTGCCAGCAGCCCCCGTCCCGGTGGTGGAAACACCATATATTTT. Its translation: CASSPRPGGGNTIYF.

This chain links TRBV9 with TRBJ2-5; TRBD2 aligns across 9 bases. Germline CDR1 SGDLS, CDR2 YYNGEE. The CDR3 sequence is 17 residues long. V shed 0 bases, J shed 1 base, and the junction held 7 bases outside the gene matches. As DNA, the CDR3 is TGTGCCAGCAGCGTAGGTGGCGGGGGGGCTCCCCAAGAGACCCAGTACTTC. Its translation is CASSVGGGGAPQETQYF. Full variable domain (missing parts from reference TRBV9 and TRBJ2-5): DSGVTQTPKHLITATGQRVTLRCSPRSGDLSVYWYQQSLDQGLQFLIQYYNGEERAKGNILERFSAQQFPDLHSELNLSSLELGDSALYFCASSVGGGGAPQETQYFGPGTRLLVL.

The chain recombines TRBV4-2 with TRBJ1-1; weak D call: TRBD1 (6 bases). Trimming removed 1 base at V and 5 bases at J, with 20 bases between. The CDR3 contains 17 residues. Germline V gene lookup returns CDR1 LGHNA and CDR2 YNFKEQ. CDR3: CASSQVNQGQRGTEAFF. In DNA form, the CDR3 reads TGTGCCAGCAGCCAAGTTAACCAGGGACAAAGGGGGACTGAAGCTTTCTTT.

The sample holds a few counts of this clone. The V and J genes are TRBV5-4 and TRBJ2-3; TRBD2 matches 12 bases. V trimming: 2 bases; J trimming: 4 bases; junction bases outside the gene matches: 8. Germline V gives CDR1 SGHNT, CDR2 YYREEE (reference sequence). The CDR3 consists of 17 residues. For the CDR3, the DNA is TGTGCCAGCAGCTTACTCCTAGCGGGGGGGCCATCAGATACGCAGTATTTT. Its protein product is CASSLLLAGGPSDTQYF. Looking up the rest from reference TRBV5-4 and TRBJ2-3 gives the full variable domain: ETGVTQSPTHLIKTRGQQVTLRCSSQSGHNTVSWYQQALGQGPQFIFQYYREEENGRGNFPPRFSGLQFPNYSSELNVNALELDDSALYLCASSLLLAGGPSDTQYFGPGTRLTVL.

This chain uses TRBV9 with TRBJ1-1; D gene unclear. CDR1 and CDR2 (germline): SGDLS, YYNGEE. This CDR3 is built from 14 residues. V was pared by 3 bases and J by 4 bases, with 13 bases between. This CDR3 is CASSAGFGVTEAFF. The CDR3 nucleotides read TGTGCCAGCAGCGCTGGGTTCGGGGTCACTGAAGCTTTCTTT.

CDR3 amino acids: CASSQDLASGGGGEGETQYF. CDR3 sequence (DNA): TGTGCCAGCAGCCAAGATCTGGCTAGCGGGGGAGGCGGGGAAGGAGAGACCCAGTACTTC. V usage is TRBV3-1 (or the pseudogene TRBV3-2) and J usage is TRBJ2-5, with 10 bases lining up with TRBD2. The CDR3 has 20 amino acids. Germline V gene data show CDR1 as LGHDT and CDR2 as YNNKEL (reference sequence). The trim removed 0 bases at V and 4 bases at J, leaving 17 bases unmatched.

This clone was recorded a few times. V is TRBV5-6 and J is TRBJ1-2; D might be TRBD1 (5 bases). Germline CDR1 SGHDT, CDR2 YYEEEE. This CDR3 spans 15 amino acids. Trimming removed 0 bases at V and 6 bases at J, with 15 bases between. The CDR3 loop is CASSLGRVVADGYTF. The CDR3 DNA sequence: TGTGCCAGCAGCTTGGGCAGGGTGGTAGCTGATGGCTACACCTTC.

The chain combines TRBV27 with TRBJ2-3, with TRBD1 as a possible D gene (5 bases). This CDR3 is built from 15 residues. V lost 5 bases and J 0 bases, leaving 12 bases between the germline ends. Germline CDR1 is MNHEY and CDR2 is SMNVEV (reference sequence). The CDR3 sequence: CASSPYRLSTDTQYF. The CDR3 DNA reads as TGTGCCAGCAGTCCGTACAGGCTGAGCACAGATACGCAGTATTTT.

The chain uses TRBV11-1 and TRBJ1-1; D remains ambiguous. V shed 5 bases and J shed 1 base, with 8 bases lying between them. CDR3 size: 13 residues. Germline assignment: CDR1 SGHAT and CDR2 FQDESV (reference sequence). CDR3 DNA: TGTGCCAGCAGCGCTGGGAGGAACACTGAAGCTTTCTTT. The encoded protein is CASSAGRNTEAFF.

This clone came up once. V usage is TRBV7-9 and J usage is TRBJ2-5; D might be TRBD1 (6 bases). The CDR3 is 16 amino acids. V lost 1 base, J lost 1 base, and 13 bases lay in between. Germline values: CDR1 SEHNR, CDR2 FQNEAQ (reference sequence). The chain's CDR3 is CASSLVVIGGQETQYF. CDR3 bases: TGTGCCAGCAGCTTAGTGGTTATAGGGGGCCAAGAGACCCAGTACTTC. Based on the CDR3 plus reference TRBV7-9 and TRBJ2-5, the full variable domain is DTGVSQNPRHKITKRGQNVTFRCDPISEHNRLYWYRQTLGQGPEFLTYFQNEAQLEKSRLLSDRFSAERPKGSFSTLEIQRTEQGDSAMYLCASSLVVIGGQETQYFGPGTRLLVL.

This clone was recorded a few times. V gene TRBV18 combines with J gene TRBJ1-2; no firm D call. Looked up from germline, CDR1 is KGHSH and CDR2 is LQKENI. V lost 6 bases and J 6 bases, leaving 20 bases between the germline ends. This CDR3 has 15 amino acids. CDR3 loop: CASSQSPYMGHGYTF. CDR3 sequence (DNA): TGTGCCAGCTCCCAGAGTCCTTACATGGGCCATGGCTACACCTTC. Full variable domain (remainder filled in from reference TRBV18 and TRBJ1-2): NAGVMQNPRHLVRRRGQEARLRCSPMKGHSHVYWYRQLPEEGLKFMVYLQKENIIDESGMPKERFSAEFPKEGPSILRIQQVVRGDSAAYFCASSQSPYMGHGYTFGSGTRLTVV.

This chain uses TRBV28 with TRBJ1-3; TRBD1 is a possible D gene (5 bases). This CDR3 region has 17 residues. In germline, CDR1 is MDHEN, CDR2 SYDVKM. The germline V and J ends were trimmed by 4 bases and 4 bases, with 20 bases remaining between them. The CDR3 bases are TGTGCCAGCAGTTCTGTCGCAGGGACCGCGGGGGGAAACACCATATATTTT. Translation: CASSSVAGTAGGNTIYF. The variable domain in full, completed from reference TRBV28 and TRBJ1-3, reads DVKVTQSSRYLVKRTGEKVFLECVQDMDHENMFWYRQDPGLGLRLIYFSYDVKMKEKGDIPEGYSVSREKKERFSLILESASTNQTSMYLCASSSVAGTAGGNTIYFGEGSWLTVV.

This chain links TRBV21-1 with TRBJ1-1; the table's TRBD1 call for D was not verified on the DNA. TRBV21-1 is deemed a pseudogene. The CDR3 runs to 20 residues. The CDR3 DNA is TGTGCCAGCAGCAGCCCTCTCTTAGAGACAGGGATCTGTGGGGACACTGAAGCTTTCTTT. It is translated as CASSSPLLETGICGDTEAFF.

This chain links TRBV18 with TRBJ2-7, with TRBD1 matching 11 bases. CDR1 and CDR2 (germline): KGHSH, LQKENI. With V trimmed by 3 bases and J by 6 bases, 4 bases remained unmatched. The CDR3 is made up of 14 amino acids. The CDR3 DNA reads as TGTGCCAGCTCACCTGGACAGGGGGCCTTCGAGCAGTACTTC. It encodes CASSPGQGAFEQYF.

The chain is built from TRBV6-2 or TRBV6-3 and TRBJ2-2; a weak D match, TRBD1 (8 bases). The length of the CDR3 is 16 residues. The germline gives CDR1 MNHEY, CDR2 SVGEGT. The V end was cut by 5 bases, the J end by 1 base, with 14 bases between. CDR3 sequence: CASSPGGTGNTGELFF. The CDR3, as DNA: TGTGCCAGCAGTCCCGGGGGGACAGGGAACACCGGGGAGCTGTTTTTT.

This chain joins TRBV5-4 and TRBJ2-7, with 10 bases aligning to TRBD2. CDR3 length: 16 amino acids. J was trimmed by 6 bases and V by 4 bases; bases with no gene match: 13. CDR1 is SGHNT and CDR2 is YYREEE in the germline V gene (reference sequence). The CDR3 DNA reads TGTGCCAGCAGCCCTCCAGCGGGAGGGCCTTCTGGCGAGCAGTACTTC. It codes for CASSPPAGGPSGEQYF.

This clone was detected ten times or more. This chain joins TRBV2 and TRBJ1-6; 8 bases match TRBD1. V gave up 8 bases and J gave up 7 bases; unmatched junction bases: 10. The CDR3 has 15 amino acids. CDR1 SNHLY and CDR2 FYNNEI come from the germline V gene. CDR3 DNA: TGTGCCAGCTCATTAACCGGGACAGGCAATTCACCCCTCCACTTT. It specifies CASSLTGTGNSPLHF.

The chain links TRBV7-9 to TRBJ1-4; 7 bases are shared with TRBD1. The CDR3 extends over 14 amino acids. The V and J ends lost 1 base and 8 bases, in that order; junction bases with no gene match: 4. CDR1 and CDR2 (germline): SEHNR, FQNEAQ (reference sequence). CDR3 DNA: TGTGCCAGCAGCTTAGTGACAGGGAACGAAAAACTGTTTTTT. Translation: CASSLVTGNEKLFF.

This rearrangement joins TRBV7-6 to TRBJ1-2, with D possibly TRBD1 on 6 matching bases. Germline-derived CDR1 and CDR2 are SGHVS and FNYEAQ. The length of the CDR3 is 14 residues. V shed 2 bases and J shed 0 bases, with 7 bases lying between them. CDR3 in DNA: TGTGCCAGCAGCTTAAACAGGGCTAACTATGGCTACACCTTC. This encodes CASSLNRANYGYTF.